This T cell receptor (beta chain) was sequenced during a study of blood T cell repertoires in COVID-19. The wider study: The samples span acute and convalescent COVID-19 from the United States, Italy and Spain. PBMCs, B-cell-depleted T cells, or T cells were the source of the cDNA or gDNA that made up the material.

Seattle participants joined during active infection and were tracked over time. Germline lookup yields CDR1 MNHEY and CDR2 SVGAGI. V was pared by 4 bases and J by 4 bases, with 10 bases between. The CDR3 runs 13 residues. Assay: immunoSEQ multiplex PCR; the TCRdb copy retains only in-frame clones and omits some. This table has tens of thousands of clones, roughly 84% appearing once. The sample taken for sequencing was peripheral blood. The TCR comes from a man aged 55-75 years with COVID-19, enrolled during active disease. The chain combines TRBV6-5 with TRBJ1-1; no clear D. CDR3 nucleotide sequence: TGTGCCAGCAGTTCCCTTTTTTCCACTGAAGCTTTCTTT. Translated, it gives CASSSLFSTEAFF.